The entry below gives a single TCR beta chain sequence along with its context. Its antigen is not yet known. The record originates from a study of T cells expressing NK-cell markers (dated by TCRdb to about 2020). Looking at the study overall: About 8 donors provided sorted CD3+CD56+NKG2C+, CD3+CD56+NKG2C- and CD3+CD56-NKG2C+ T-cell subsets, whose TCR beta-chain repertoires were profiled. Of the eight sequenced donors, seven were found to be HCMV-seropositive and one was found to be HCMV-seronegative. All eight donors whose samples were sequenced were randomly selected healthy volunteers, three of them men and five women. The libraries were sequenced on Illumina HiSeq 2000/2500, MiSeq or NextSeq, producing 2 x 150 bp reads. Study-wide conclusions, independent of this receptor: Whether the expanded NKG2C-expressing T cell clones were specific for HCMV antigens remained unclear. In six donors, the dominant CD3+CD56+NKG2C+ clonotypes were found to rank among the top 10 CD8+ clonotypes and to make up about 1.0-7.5% of CD8+ T cells. Those dominant clonotypes were again the most abundant among CD3+CD56-NKG2C+ cells in a handful of donors, at about 28.3-65%.

These reads were obtained on an Illumina HiSeq 2000. TCR beta cDNA libraries were made by 5'RACE template switching that added a universal primer site and unique molecular identifiers. Priming for cDNA synthesis came from the TCR beta constant segment, and two successive PCR amplification steps followed. Per the authors' processing: MIGEC handled demultiplexing of the reads and grouping by UMI, while MiTCR was used to assemble and quantify clonotypes. To remove erroneous sequences, TCR cDNA sequences were retained only when supported by two or more reads. Downstream repertoire analysis used the tcR package, and clonotypes were matched across fractions by CDR3 nucleotide sequence plus V segment. VDJmatch was used to annotate antigen specificity against VDJdb, with one amino acid substitution in CDR3 permitted. The reads went through TCRdb reprocessing, and each CDR3 protein sequence gets one entry with no DNA. The V and J calls and clone size come from TCRdb's table, not from the authors' own analysis. The sample's records list roughly 450,000 distinct CDR3 sequences. The ten largest clones take up approximately 1.5% of the sample.

HCMV-specific IgG was detected in serum with a commercial ELISA kit to determine HCMV serostatus. Ficoll density gradient centrifugation was used to isolate peripheral blood mononuclear cells from blood. From the cysteine up to the phenylalanine, the CDR3 has a length of 20 residues. A DNA sequence was not provided. CDR1 SGHNT and CDR2 YENEEA are derived from the germline V gene. The chain is assembled from TRBV11-3 and TRBJ2-1; TCRdb selects TRBD2, and the lack of DNA leaves this call unchecked. The origin of this receptor is a woman between 45 and 60 years old in good health. Donor details come from another sample of the same person, matched by shared clones. Sequenced sample: blood T cells: a sorted CD56 or NKG2C T cell subset, CD4+ or CD8+ T cells, or bulk PBMC T cells (not recorded which). CDR3 loop: CASSFRLAGSWGSSYNEQFF. Extended through the reference TRBV11-3 and TRBJ2-1 proteins, this CDR3 yields the full variable domain: EAGVVQSPRYKIIEKKQPVAFWCNPISGHNTLYWYLQNLGQGPELLIRYENEEAVDDSQLPKDRFSAERLKGVDSTLKIQPAELGDSAVYLCASSFRLAGSWGSSYNEQFFGPGTRLTVL.